The sequence of this T cell receptor (beta chain) was determined in a study of blood T cell repertoires in COVID-19. Overall study context: Researchers got acute and convalescent COVID-19 samples from the United States, Italy and Spain. From T cells, B-cell-depleted T cells, or PBMCs came the material, which was cDNA or gDNA.

Authors' data handling: Scientists estimated how many nucleated cells there were by amplifying reference gene primers. Clones were sequenced by immunoSEQ multiplex PCR, and TCRdb holds only the in-frame ones, with some missing. V, J and clone size are those of that table, while D and trimming were read from the DNA. The repertoire holds 140,000 to 150,000 clones, roughly 88% seen once, with about 10% in the top ten. Germline assignment: CDR1 MNHEY and CDR2 SVGAGI. The CDR3 contains 14 residues. With 0 bases removed from V and 4 bases from J, the gap between germline ends came to 9 bases. The material sequenced was peripheral blood. This sequence joins TRBV6-5 and TRBJ1-2, with unresolved D. The TCR comes from a man between 60 and 70 years old with active or convalescent COVID-19. CDR3 residues: CASSYSARPYGYTF. For the CDR3, the DNA is TGTGCCAGCAGTTACTCAGCCAGGCCCTATGGCTACACCTTC.